This is a list of T cell receptor beta chains from one sample in a study of blood T cell repertoires in COVID-19. This table comes from immunoSEQ multiplex PCR, and its TCRdb copy is limited to in-frame clones, with some not included. The sample includes 350,000 to 450,000 clones, around nine tenths seen only once; the top ten take about 1.5%. Sequencing was carried out using PBMCs or T cells enriched from blood (not recorded which). The receptors stem from a woman in her late teens or twenties who had been exposed to COVID-19. Both conserved end residues are part of each CDR3. D genes are given only for firm matches. Only part of the rows carry a size: once, few, many, or a class if the clone is expanded.

clone_size,j_call,v_call,d_call,cdr3_nt,cdr3_aa
NA,TRBJ1-1,TRBV10-1,NA,TGCGCCAGCAGTGAGTCGGGGCAGGGGTGGACTGAAGCTTTCTTT,CASSESGQGWTEAFF
few,TRBJ1-6,TRBV5-1,TRBD1,TGCGCCAGCAGCCCGGGGACAGCCTCACCCCTCCACTTT,CASSPGTASPLHF
NA,TRBJ2-7,TRBV30,NA,TGTGCCTGGAGTGTAGGCAGGGGTATCTACGAGCAGTACTTC,CAWSVGRGIYEQYF
NA,TRBJ1-2,TRBV2,NA,TGTGCCAGCAGTGTCACAGGGTATGGCTACACCTTC,CASSVTGYGYTF
NA,TRBJ1-3,TRBV15,TRBD1,TGTGCCACCAGCAGAGATCCGGGACAGAGATTAAACACCATATATTTT,CATSRDPGQRLNTIYF
many,TRBJ1-3,TRBV6-5,NA,TGTGCCAGCAACCCCGGACGGGAAAACACCATATATTTT,CASNPGRENTIYF
NA,TRBJ1-1,TRBV6-5,NA,TGTGCCAGCAAGAGAGGGATGAACACTGAAGCTTTCTTT,CASKRGMNTEAFF
NA,TRBJ2-7,TRBV29-1,TRBD2,TGCAGCGCCAAACCGGGGACTACCTCCTACGAGCAGTACTTC,CSAKPGTTSYEQYF
NA,TRBJ2-5,TRBV18,NA,TGTGCCAGCTCACCAGCAGGGGCTAACCAAGAGACCCAGTACTTC,CASSPAGANQETQYF
NA,TRBJ2-7,TRBV29-1,NA,TGCAGCGTTGAAAAGGGTCGGGGTTGCTACGAGCAGTACTTC,CSVEKGRGCYEQYF
NA,TRBJ2-3,TRBV9,TRBD2,TGTGCCAGCAGCGTCACTAGCGGGACCCCAGATACGCAGTATTTT,CASSVTSGTPDTQYF
once,TRBJ2-1,TRBV2,NA,TGTGCCAGCAGGCAGCTAGGGGAATCTTTTGGGTTCTTC,CASRQLGESFGFF
NA,TRBJ2-2,TRBV9,NA,TGTGCCAGCAGCGTAGCGACAGCCGCGAACACCGGGGAGCTGTTTTTT,CASSVATAANTGELFF
NA,TRBJ1-3,TRBV2,NA,TGTGCCAGCAGGGTGGAAGGGGCTGGAAACACCATATATTTT,CASRVEGAGNTIYF
NA,TRBJ2-7,TRBV5-6,NA,TGTGCCAGCAGCTTGGTTCTGACAAACTCCTACGAGCAGTACTTC,CASSLVLTNSYEQYF
NA,TRBJ1-4,TRBV30,NA,TGTGCCTGGAGTGGGCGAGGGGGACATGAAAAACTGTTTTTT,CAWSGRGGHEKLFF
NA,TRBJ2-1,TRBV27,TRBD2,TGTGCCAGCAGTTTATTTAGACTAGCGGGAGGCAATGAGCAGTTCTTC,CASSLFRLAGGNEQFF
NA,TRBJ2-3,TRBV6-5,NA,TGTGCCAGCAGTCACCGATCGGCAGATACGCAGTATTTT,CASSHRSADTQYF
few,TRBJ1-2,TRBV6-5,TRBD1,TGTGCCAGTACAGGGGGGTGGGATGGCTACACCTTC,CASTGGWDGYTF
few,TRBJ2-7,TRBV11-2,TRBD1,TGTGCCAGCAGATCTGGGACAGGGTTTTTCGACGAGCAGTACTTC,CASRSGTGFFDEQYF
NA,TRBJ2-1,TRBV13,TRBD2,TGTGCCAGCAGCCGAACGAGTAGCGGGGGGCCATTTTTTGAGCAGTTCTTC,CASSRTSSGGPFFEQFF